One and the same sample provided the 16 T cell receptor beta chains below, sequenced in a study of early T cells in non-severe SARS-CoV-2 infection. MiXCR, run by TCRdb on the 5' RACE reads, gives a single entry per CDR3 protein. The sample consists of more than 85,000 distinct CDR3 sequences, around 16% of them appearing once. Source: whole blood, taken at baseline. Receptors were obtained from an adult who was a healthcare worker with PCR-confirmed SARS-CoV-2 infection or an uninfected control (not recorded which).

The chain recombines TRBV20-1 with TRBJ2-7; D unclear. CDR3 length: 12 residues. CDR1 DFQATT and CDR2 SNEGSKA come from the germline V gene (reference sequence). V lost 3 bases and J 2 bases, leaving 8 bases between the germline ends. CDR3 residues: CSARHIPYEQYF. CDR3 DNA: TGCAGTGCTAGGCACATTCCCTACGAGCAGTACTTC.

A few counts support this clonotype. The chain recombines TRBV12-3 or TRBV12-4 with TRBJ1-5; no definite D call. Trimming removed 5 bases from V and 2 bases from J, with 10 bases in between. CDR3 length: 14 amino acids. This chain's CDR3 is CASSPSSGNQPQHF. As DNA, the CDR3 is TGTGCCAGCAGTCCAAGTAGTGGCAATCAGCCCCAGCATTTT.

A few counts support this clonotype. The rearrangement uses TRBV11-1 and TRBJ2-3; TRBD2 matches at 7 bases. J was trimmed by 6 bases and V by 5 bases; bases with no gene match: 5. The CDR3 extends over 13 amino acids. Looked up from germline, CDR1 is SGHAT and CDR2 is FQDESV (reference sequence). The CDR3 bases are TGTGCCAGCAGCCCGGGAGGCGGTGATACGCAGTATTTT. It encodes CASSPGGGDTQYF.

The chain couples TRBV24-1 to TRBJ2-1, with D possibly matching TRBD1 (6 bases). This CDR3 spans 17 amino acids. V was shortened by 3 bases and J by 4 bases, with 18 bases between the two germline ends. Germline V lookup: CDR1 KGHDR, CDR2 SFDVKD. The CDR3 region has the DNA TGTGCCACCAGTGATAAGGGCGAGACAGGACCTTACAATGAGCAGTTCTTC. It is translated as CATSDKGETGPYNEQFF.

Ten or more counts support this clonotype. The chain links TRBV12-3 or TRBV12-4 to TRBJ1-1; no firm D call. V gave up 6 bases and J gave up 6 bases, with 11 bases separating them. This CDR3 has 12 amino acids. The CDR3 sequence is CASSLGSAEAFF. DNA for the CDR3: TGTGCCAGCAGCCTAGGAAGCGCTGAAGCTTTCTTT.

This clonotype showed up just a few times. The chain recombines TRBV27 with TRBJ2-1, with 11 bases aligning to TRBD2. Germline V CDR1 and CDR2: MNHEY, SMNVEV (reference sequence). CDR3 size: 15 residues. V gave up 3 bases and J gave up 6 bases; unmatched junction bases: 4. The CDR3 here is CASSLGLAEINEQFF. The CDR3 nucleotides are TGTGCCAGCAGTTTGGGACTAGCGGAGATCAATGAGCAGTTCTTC.

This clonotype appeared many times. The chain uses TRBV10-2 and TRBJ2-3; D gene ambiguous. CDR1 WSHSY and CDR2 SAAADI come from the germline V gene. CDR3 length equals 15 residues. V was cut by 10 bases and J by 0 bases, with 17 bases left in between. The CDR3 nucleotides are TGCGCCACAAGACCCCAGCGCACTAGCACAGATACGCAGTATTTT. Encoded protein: CATRPQRTSTDTQYF.

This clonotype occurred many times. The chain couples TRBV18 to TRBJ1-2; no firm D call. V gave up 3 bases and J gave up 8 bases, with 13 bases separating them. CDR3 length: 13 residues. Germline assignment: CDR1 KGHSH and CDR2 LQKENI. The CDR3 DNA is TGTGCCAGCTCACCCTCAGCTATCCTGGGCTACACCTTC. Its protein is CASSPSAILGYTF. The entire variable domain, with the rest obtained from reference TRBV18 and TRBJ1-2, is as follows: NAGVMQNPRHLVRRRGQEARLRCSPMKGHSHVYWYRQLPEEGLKFMVYLQKENIIDESGMPKERFSAEFPKEGPSILRIQQVVRGDSAAYFCASSPSAILGYTFGSGTRLTVV.

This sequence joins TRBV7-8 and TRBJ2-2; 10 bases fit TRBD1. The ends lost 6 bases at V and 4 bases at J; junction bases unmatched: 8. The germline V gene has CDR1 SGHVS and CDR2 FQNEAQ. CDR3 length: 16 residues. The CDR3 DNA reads TGTGCCAGCAGGACTGACAGGGGGCAGGGCACCGGGGAGCTGTTTTTT. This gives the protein CASRTDRGQGTGELFF.

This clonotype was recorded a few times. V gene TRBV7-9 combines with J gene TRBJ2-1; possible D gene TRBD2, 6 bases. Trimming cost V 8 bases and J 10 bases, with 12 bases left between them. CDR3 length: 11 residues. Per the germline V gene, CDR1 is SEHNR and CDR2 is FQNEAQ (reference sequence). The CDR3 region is CASGRKSEQFF. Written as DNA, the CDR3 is TGTGCCAGCGGGAGGAAGAGCGAGCAGTTCTTC.

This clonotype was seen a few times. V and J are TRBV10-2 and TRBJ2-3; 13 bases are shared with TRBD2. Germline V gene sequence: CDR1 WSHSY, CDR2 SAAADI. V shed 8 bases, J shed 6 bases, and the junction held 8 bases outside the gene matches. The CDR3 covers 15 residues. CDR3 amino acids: CASGTSGNPGDTQYF. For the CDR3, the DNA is TGCGCCAGCGGGACTAGCGGGAACCCCGGTGATACGCAGTATTTT.

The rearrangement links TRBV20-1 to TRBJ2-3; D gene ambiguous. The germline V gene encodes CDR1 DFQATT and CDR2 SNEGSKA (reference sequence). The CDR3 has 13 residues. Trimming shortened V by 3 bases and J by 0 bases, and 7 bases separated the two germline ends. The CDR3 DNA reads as TGCAGTGCTAGGACATTTAGCACAGATACGCAGTATTTT. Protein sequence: CSARTFSTDTQYF.

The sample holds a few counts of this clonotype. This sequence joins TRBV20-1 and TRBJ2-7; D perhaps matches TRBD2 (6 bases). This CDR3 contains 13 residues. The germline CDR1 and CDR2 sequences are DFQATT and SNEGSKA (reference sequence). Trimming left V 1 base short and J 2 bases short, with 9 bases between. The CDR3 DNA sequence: TGCAGTGCTAGAGTCGGGAGCGCCTACGAGCAGTACTTC. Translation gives CSARVGSAYEQYF.

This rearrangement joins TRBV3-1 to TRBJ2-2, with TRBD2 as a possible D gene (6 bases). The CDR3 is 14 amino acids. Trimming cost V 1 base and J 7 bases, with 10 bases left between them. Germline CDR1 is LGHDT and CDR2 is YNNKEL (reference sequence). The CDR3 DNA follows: TGTGCCAGCAGCCAAGCGGGAGTCGGCGGGGAGCTGTTTTTT. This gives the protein CASSQAGVGGELFF.

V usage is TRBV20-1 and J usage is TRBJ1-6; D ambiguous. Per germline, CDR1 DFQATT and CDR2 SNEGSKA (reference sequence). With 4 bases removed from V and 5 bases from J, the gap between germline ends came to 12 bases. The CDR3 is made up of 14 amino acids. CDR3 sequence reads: CSATNGRDNSPLHF. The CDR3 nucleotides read TGCAGTGCTACAAACGGACGGGATAATTCACCCCTCCACTTT.

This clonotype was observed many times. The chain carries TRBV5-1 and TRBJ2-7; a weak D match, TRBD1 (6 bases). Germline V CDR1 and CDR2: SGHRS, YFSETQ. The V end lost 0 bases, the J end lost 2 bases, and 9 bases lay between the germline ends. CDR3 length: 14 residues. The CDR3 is CASSLGDIPYEQYF. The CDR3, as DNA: TGCGCCAGCAGCTTGGGGGACATCCCCTACGAGCAGTACTTC.